The sequence of this T cell receptor (beta chain) was determined in a study of early T cells in non-severe SARS-CoV-2 infection. Study background: Chains from this unsorted whole-blood bulk RNA could not be paired. General study results and limits: Matching against VDJdb likely underestimated virus-specific expansions, favoring anti-spike CD8.

TCRdb independently ran MiXCR on the 5' RACE reads; one entry per CDR3 protein. The table shows 81,000 or so distinct CDR3 sequences, with approximately 12% occurring only once. Germline V CDR1 and CDR2: SNHLY, FYNNEI. The CDR3 contains 16 residues. Trimming shortened V by 0 bases and J by 5 bases, and 16 bases separated the two germline ends. This clonotype was seen repeatedly, ten times or more. Its antigen remains unidentified. This sequence joins TRBV2 and TRBJ2-5; D gene unclear. The receptor was isolated from an adult who was a healthcare worker with PCR-confirmed SARS-CoV-2 infection or an uninfected control (not recorded which). Input material: whole blood. As DNA, the CDR3 is TGTGCCAGCAGTGAAGCTCGACCGTTCGATGGGGAGACCCAGTACTTC. Amino acid sequence: CASSEARPFDGETQYF.